Below, 32 T cell receptor beta chains from the same sample are listed, as sequenced in a study of blood T cell repertoires in COVID-19. Produced via immunoSEQ multiplex PCR; TCRdb's table is partial and in-frame only. In the table there are approximately 65,000 clones, about 81% of which are singletons. The sample consisted of peripheral blood. These receptors all stem from an elderly man with acute or convalescent COVID-19.

This sequence joins TRBV5-5 and TRBJ1-5; 7 nucleotides agree with TRBD1. CDR3 length equals 13 residues. V shed 3 bases, J shed 4 bases, and the junction held 1 base outside the gene matches. CDR1 SGHKS and CDR2 YYEKEE come from the germline V gene (reference sequence). The CDR3 loop reads CASSWDRNQPQHF. CDR3 bases: TGTGCCAGCAGCTGGGACAGAAATCAGCCCCAGCATTTT.

The genes are TRBV4-3 and TRBJ2-1; 11 nucleotides line up with TRBD2. The length of the CDR3 is 15 residues. Germline V CDR1 and CDR2: LGHNA, YSLEER. V was clipped by 3 bases and J by 6 bases; unmatched bases: 4. The CDR3 coding sequence is TGCGCCAGCAGCCAGCCGGGACTAGCGGCCAATGAGCAGTTCTTC. It specifies CASSQPGLAANEQFF.

This clone was detected a few times. The DNA for the CDR3 is TGTGCCAGCAGTAACCGGGACAGGGCAGCTTTCTTT. It translates to CASSNRDRAAFF. This chain uses TRBV12-3 or TRBV12-4 with TRBJ1-1, with 9 bases identical to TRBD1. V was pared by 5 bases and J by 10 bases, with 5 bases of the junction left unmatched. The CDR3 runs 12 residues.

The V and J genes are TRBV4-1 and TRBJ1-6, with D unresolved. Per the germline V gene, CDR1 is MGHRA and CDR2 is YSYEKL. V shed 0 bases and J shed 15 bases, with 9 bases lying between them. This CDR3 contains 12 residues. CDR3 residues: CASSQDPSYLHF. DNA for the CDR3: TGCGCCAGCAGCCAAGATCCTAGCTACCTCCACTTT.

The J gene is TRBJ2-1, the V gene TRBV7-3; 7 positions agree with TRBD1. Germline CDR1 and CDR2: SGHTA and FQGTGA. The CDR3 extends over 15 amino acids. The junction had 8 bases not matched to a gene; V was cut back by 4 bases and J by 5 bases. CDR3 coding DNA: TGTGCCAGCAGCTACAGGGGTTTTGTCGACAATGAGCAGTTCTTC. Protein: CASSYRGFVDNEQFF. The full variable domain, its missing parts supplied by reference TRBV7-3 and TRBJ2-1, is GAGVSQTPSNKVTEKGKYVELRCDPISGHTALYWYRQSLGQGPEFLIYFQGTGAADDSGLPNDRFFAVRPEGSVSTLKIQRTERGDSAVYLCASSYRGFVDNEQFFGPGTRLTVL.

J is TRBJ1-5 and V is TRBV4-2; TRBD1 matches at 7 bases. V lost 1 base to trimming and J lost 5 bases; unmatched junction nucleotides: 11. There are 17 residues in the CDR3. Germline lookup yields CDR1 LGHNA and CDR2 YNFKEQ. The CDR3 region is CASSQGPQQGPDQPQHF. CDR3 DNA sequence: TGTGCCAGCAGCCAAGGTCCACAACAGGGGCCCGATCAGCCCCAGCATTTT.

This sequence joins TRBV18 and TRBJ2-5; 9 nucleotides match TRBD1. The V gene end was trimmed by 2 bases and the J gene end by 5 bases; junction bases not matched to a gene: 6. The germline CDR1 and CDR2 sequences are KGHSH and LQKENI. The CDR3 totals 15 residues. CDR3 coding DNA: TGTGCCAGCTCACCAGGGACAGGGTCTTTGGAGACCCAGTACTTC. It codes for CASSPGTGSLETQYF.

This chain uses TRBV3-1 (or the pseudogene TRBV3-2) with TRBJ2-3; TRBD2 matches at 10 bases. CDR1 LGHDT and CDR2 YNNKEL come from the germline V gene (reference sequence). J was trimmed by 1 base and V by 5 bases; bases with no gene match: 6. The CDR3 runs to 16 residues. This CDR3 reads CASSTTGTSGTDTQYF. The CDR3 bases are TGTGCCAGCAGCACCACCGGGACTAGCGGCACAGATACGCAGTATTTT.

The gene calls are TRBV4-2 and TRBJ1-3; weak D call: TRBD1 (6 bases). Trimming removed 1 base from V and 1 base from J, with 11 bases in between. Germline-derived CDR1 and CDR2 are LGHNA and YNFKEQ. The CDR3 runs 16 residues. CDR3 in amino acids: CASSQATGTSGNTIYF. CDR3 nucleotide sequence: TGTGCCAGCAGCCAAGCCACAGGGACGTCTGGAAACACCATATATTTT.

V is TRBV9 and J is TRBJ2-1; 8 bases are a match to TRBD2. The CDR3 runs 15 residues. With V trimmed by 0 bases and J by 5 bases, 4 bases remained unmatched. Per the germline V gene, CDR1 is SGDLS and CDR2 is YYNGEE. The CDR3 sequence: CASSVGLAYNNEQFF. CDR3 in DNA: TGTGCCAGCAGCGTAGGACTAGCGTATAACAATGAGCAGTTCTTC.

This rearrangement joins TRBV7-2 to TRBJ2-5; 11 nucleotides align to TRBD2. This CDR3 comprises 17 residues. The trim removed 3 bases at V and 5 bases at J, leaving 11 bases unmatched. Germline lookup yields CDR1 SGHTA and CDR2 FQGNSA. CDR3 in amino acids: CASSFVFSGRARETQYF. CDR3 in DNA: TGTGCCAGCAGCTTTGTTTTTAGCGGGAGGGCCAGGGAGACCCAGTACTTC.

The V gene is TRBV28, the J gene TRBJ2-3; 8 bases map to TRBD1. The ends lost 3 bases at V and 5 bases at J; junction bases unmatched: 7. The CDR3 is 15 residues long. The germline gives CDR1 MDHEN, CDR2 SYDVKM. The CDR3, as DNA: TGTGCCAGCAGTTTGGGGTCAGGGGGCGTAGATACGCAGTATTTT. Amino acids: CASSLGSGGVDTQYF.

The chain joins TRBV9 to TRBJ1-2; D may be TRBD1 (5 bases). The CDR3 covers 15 residues. Germline V gives CDR1 SGDLS, CDR2 YYNGEE. V was pared by 2 bases and J by 6 bases, with 17 bases between. In DNA, the CDR3 is TGTGCCAGCAGCGTTGGCTCTCTCGGGGGAAATGGCTACACCTTC. Translation: CASSVGSLGGNGYTF.

The chain uses TRBV2 and TRBJ1-6; 8 bases are a match to TRBD1. This CDR3 is 15 amino acids long. With 6 bases clipped from V and 6 bases from J, the junction kept 7 bases outside the gene matches. In germline, CDR1 is SNHLY, CDR2 FYNNEI. CDR3 protein: CASSAEQGANSPLHF. CDR3 coding DNA: TGTGCCAGCAGCGCTGAGCAGGGGGCTAATTCACCCCTCCACTTT.

The chain links TRBV10-3 to TRBJ2-1, with D perhaps TRBD2 (6 bases). Germline assignment: CDR1 ENHRY and CDR2 SYGVKD. The V end was cut by 7 bases, the J end by 1 base, with 14 bases between. This CDR3 spans 15 amino acids. The CDR3 loop is CAIKEGGISYNEQFF. The DNA of the CDR3 is TGTGCCATCAAAGAGGGCGGGATATCCTACAATGAGCAGTTCTTC.

This chain joins TRBV30 and TRBJ1-6, with 10 positions matching TRBD1. V was clipped by 2 bases and J by 6 bases; unmatched bases: 4. Germline lookup yields CDR1 GTSNPN and CDR2 SVGIG (reference sequence). CDR3 length: 15 amino acids. CDR3 in amino acids: CAWSIGQGGNSPLHF. The CDR3 DNA sequence: TGTGCCTGGAGTATAGGACAGGGGGGTAATTCACCCCTCCACTTT. Full variable domain (outside the CDR3, taken from reference TRBV30 and TRBJ1-6): SQTIHQWPATLVQPVGSPLSLECTVEGTSNPNLYWYRQAAGRGLQLLFYSVGIGQISSEVPQNLSASRPQDRQFILSSKKLLLSDSGFYLCAWSIGQGGNSPLHFGNGTRLTVT.

This clone appeared a single time. The chain employs TRBV24-1 and TRBJ2-6; TRBD1 agrees at 9 bases. The CDR3 contains 18 residues. CDR1 KGHDR and CDR2 SFDVKD come from the germline V gene. The ends lost 3 bases at V and 1 base at J; junction bases unmatched: 6. CDR3 in amino acids: CATSDPDRGVSGANVLTF. For the CDR3, the DNA is TGTGCCACCAGTGATCCCGACAGGGGGGTATCTGGGGCCAACGTCCTGACTTTC.

This chain connects TRBV7-2 to TRBJ1-5; TRBD1 matches at 12 bases. Looked up from germline, CDR1 is SGHTA and CDR2 is FQGNSA. This CDR3 spans 16 amino acids. Germline trimming cut 1 base from V and 6 bases from J; bases unmatched to any gene: 4. CDR3 amino acids: CASSLVGTGGIQPQHF. CDR3 sequence (DNA): TGTGCCAGCAGCTTAGTGGGGACAGGGGGCATTCAGCCCCAGCATTTT.

The V gene is TRBV5-1, the J gene TRBJ2-1, with 11 nucleotides matching TRBD2. Germline lookup yields CDR1 SGHRS and CDR2 YFSETQ. J was trimmed by 9 bases and V by 0 bases; bases with no gene match: 8. There are 16 residues in the CDR3. CDR3 bases: TGCGCCAGCAGCTTGGCCGGGCTAGCGGGAGGAGGTGAGCAGTTCTTC. It encodes CASSLAGLAGGGEQFF.

Only a few counts were recorded for this clone. This chain connects TRBV6-6 to TRBJ2-1; 12 nucleotides match TRBD1. The CDR3 totals 14 residues. Germline CDR1 and CDR2: MNHNY and SVGAGI (reference sequence). V was pared by 4 bases and J by 10 bases, with 5 bases of the junction left unmatched. The CDR3 bases are TGTGCCAGCAGTTCCTCGGGACAGGGGGCGGAGCAGTTCTTC. Its protein is CASSSSGQGAEQFF.

This clone came up a few times. The V gene is TRBV2, the J gene TRBJ1-6; the match to TRBD1 covers 11 bases. J was trimmed by 7 bases and V by 4 bases; bases with no gene match: 3. The CDR3 extends over 15 amino acids. Looked up from germline, CDR1 is SNHLY and CDR2 is FYNNEI. In DNA form, the CDR3 reads TGTGCCAGCAGTGGGAGGACAGGGGGCAATTCACCCCTCCACTTT. Translation: CASSGRTGGNSPLHF.

The rearrangement joins TRBV18 to TRBJ2-7; 13 bases fit TRBD2. The CDR3 runs 17 residues. Trimming cost V 3 bases and J 5 bases; bases outside gene matches: 10. The V gene's germline CDR1 is KGHSH and CDR2 LQKENI. CDR3: CASSPSVPGLAGDEQYF. CDR3 sequence (DNA): TGTGCCAGCTCACCCTCAGTACCCGGACTAGCGGGGGACGAGCAGTACTTC.

The V and J genes are TRBV27 and TRBJ2-3; 9 bases map to TRBD1. After removal of 7 bases from V and 5 bases from J, the junction contained 7 bases not matched to a gene. The germline CDR1 and CDR2 sequences are MNHEY and SMNVEV (reference sequence). The length of the CDR3 is 14 residues. The CDR3 DNA reads as TGTGCCAGCAAGAGGACAGGGGCGGGAGATACGCAGTATTTT. Protein product: CASKRTGAGDTQYF.

V usage is TRBV6-5 and J usage is TRBJ2-2, with 9 positions matching TRBD2. Trimming removed 6 bases from V and 2 bases from J; junction bases left unmatched: 4. Germline V CDR1 and CDR2: MNHEY, SVGAGI. CDR3 size: 15 residues. CDR3 nucleotide sequence: TGTGCCAGCAGACTTAGCGGGGGAAACACCGGGGAGCTGTTTTTT. Its translation: CASRLSGGNTGELFF.

This chain joins TRBV10-2 and TRBJ1-2; D call uncertain. The CDR3 is made up of 13 amino acids. Per germline, CDR1 WSHSY and CDR2 SAAADI. V gave up 6 bases and J gave up 4 bases, with 12 bases separating them. CDR3 nucleotide sequence: TGCGCCAGCAGCTCGGACGAGGGCTATGGCTACACCTTC. It encodes CASSSDEGYGYTF.

The chain joins TRBV18 to TRBJ1-2, with 9 bases matching TRBD1. V lost 2 bases to trimming and J lost 6 bases; unmatched junction nucleotides: 4. Germline V gives CDR1 KGHSH, CDR2 LQKENI. The CDR3 is made up of 14 amino acids. The CDR3 here is CASSPSTGGDGYTF. The CDR3 bases are TGTGCCAGCTCACCAAGCACAGGGGGCGATGGCTACACCTTC.

This clone was found once. The rearrangement uses TRBV19 and TRBJ2-3; 8 bases are shared with TRBD1. V was pared by 6 bases and J by 5 bases, with 7 bases of the junction left unmatched. Germline-derived CDR1 and CDR2 are LNHDA and SQIVND (reference sequence). The CDR3 runs to 14 residues. The CDR3 DNA is TGTGCCAGTAGCTGGGACAGGAGTAGAGATACGCAGTATTTT. Protein: CASSWDRSRDTQYF.

The rearrangement joins TRBV11-1 to TRBJ2-2; 9 nucleotides align to TRBD1. Losses at the gene ends were 5 bases for V and 4 bases for J; bases not matched to a gene: 5. Per germline, CDR1 SGHAT and CDR2 FQDESV (reference sequence). This CDR3 comprises 15 residues. Here the CDR3 reads CASSTGQGFTGELFF. DNA of the CDR3: TGTGCCAGCAGCACGGGACAGGGATTCACCGGGGAGCTGTTTTTT.

V is TRBV5-1 and J is TRBJ2-2; tentative D call: TRBD2 (6 bases). There are 15 residues in the CDR3. Germline-derived CDR1 and CDR2 are SGHRS and YFSETQ. Trimming left V 0 bases short and J 4 bases short, with 10 bases between. The chain's CDR3 is CASSLGRGTTGELFF. In DNA, the CDR3 is TGCGCCAGCAGCTTGGGACGGGGGACCACCGGGGAGCTGTTTTTT.

The chain joins TRBV6-5 to TRBJ2-5; 11 nucleotides agree with TRBD2. Germline V gives CDR1 MNHEY, CDR2 SVGAGI. The CDR3 has 14 residues. The V and J ends lost 5 bases and 3 bases, in that order; junction bases with no gene match: 2. CDR3 amino acids: CASSPLAGEETQYF. As DNA, the CDR3 is TGTGCCAGCAGTCCACTAGCGGGGGAAGAGACCCAGTACTTC.

This rearrangement joins TRBV2 to TRBJ2-3, with D possibly matching TRBD2 (5 bases). Germline CDR1 SNHLY, CDR2 FYNNEI. The CDR3 totals 16 residues. Trimming removed 1 base at V and 5 bases at J, with 16 bases between. The CDR3 DNA follows: TGTGCCAGCAGTGAAGGGGTTTTGAGAGGGCGAGATACGCAGTATTTT. Its translation: CASSEGVLRGRDTQYF.

The chain employs TRBV6-2 or TRBV6-3 and TRBJ2-7; the match to TRBD2 covers 10 bases. CDR3 size: 19 residues. In germline, CDR1 is MNHEY, CDR2 SVGEGT. Unmatched junction bases numbered 14, after V lost 3 bases and J lost 0 bases. CDR3 DNA: TGTGCCAGCAGTTATCAATCTAGCGGGGGAGACCCAAGCTCCTACGAGCAGTACTTC. It is translated as CASSYQSSGGDPSSYEQYF.